This entry lists 21 T cell receptor beta chains sequenced from one sample in a study of breast tumors, draining lymph nodes, adjacent tissues. The lymph nodes were axillary draining lymph nodes from breast cancer patients. TCRdb re-called the multiplex PCR reads with MiXCR, one entry per CDR3 protein. The sample gives some 170,000 distinct CDR3 sequences, about 34% of which show up once; approximately 3.9% is in the top ten. The sequenced sample was axillary lymph node tissue. Receptor source: a female donor with breast cancer. Some clones in this sample may be carry-over from other donors' samples.

This clonotype was recorded many times. The gene calls are TRBV3-1 and TRBJ1-2; tentatively, D is TRBD1 (5 bases). Germline values: CDR1 LGHDT, CDR2 YNNKEL (reference sequence). Between the trimmed V and J ends, which lost 1 base and 0 bases, there was a span of 15 bases. The CDR3 sequence is 17 residues long. CDR3 bases: TGTGCCAGCAGCCAAGTGGGAAGGGGAGCCTCTAACTATGGCTACACCTTC. This sequence encodes CASSQVGRGASNYGYTF.

In nucleotides, the CDR3 is TGTGCCAGCAGCCAAGAGGGAGTTCCTGGAAACACCTTC. Encoded protein: CASSQEGVPGNTF. J is TRBJ1-2 and V is TRBV4-2; D is undetermined. V was shortened by 0 bases and J by 12 bases, with 14 bases between the two germline ends. This CDR3 is 13 amino acids long. Looked up from germline, CDR1 is LGHNA and CDR2 is YNFKEQ.

The table lists this clonotype with many counts. The V gene is TRBV6-6, the J gene TRBJ1-2; D might be TRBD1 (5 bases). CDR1 is MNHNY, CDR2 SVGAGI, per germline (reference sequence). This CDR3 spans 15 amino acids. The V gene lost 6 bases and the J gene lost 7 bases, with 21 bases spanning the gap. In DNA form, the CDR3 reads TGTGCCAGCAGCCCTCCGGGGGTGAGAAGAGGTGGCTACACCTTC. It translates to CASSPPGVRRGGYTF.

This clonotype has ten or more counts. J is TRBJ2-1 and V is TRBV2, with 10 positions matching TRBD2. Germline assignment: CDR1 SNHLY and CDR2 FYNNEI. CDR3 length: 16 residues. J gave up 2 bases and V 2 bases, and 3 bases lay outside the gene matches. CDR3 sequence: CASSENLAGAYNEQFF. CDR3 DNA sequence: TGTGCCAGCAGTGAAAACCTAGCGGGAGCCTACAATGAGCAGTTCTTC.

This clonotype was observed at least ten times. The V gene is TRBV5-8, the J gene TRBJ2-7; 7 nucleotides match TRBD1. The CDR3 is made up of 14 amino acids. V was pared by 0 bases and J by 6 bases, with 6 bases of the junction left unmatched. From germline, CDR1 is SGHTS and CDR2 YDEGEE. CDR3 DNA: TGTGCCAGCAGCTTGGTGGGAACAGGGGTCGAGCAGTACTTC. Translation: CASSLVGTGVEQYF.

This clonotype was counted many times. This chain joins TRBV7-9 and TRBJ2-7, with D possibly TRBD1 on 6 matching bases. The ends were cut back, 8 bases at V and 2 bases at J, with 22 bases in the middle. Germline lookup yields CDR1 SEHNR and CDR2 FQNEAQ (reference sequence). CDR3 length: 16 residues. CDR3 bases: TGTGCCAGCGCAGGCCGGGAAACAGGGTACCCCTACGAGCAGTACTTC. Translated, it gives CASAGRETGYPYEQYF.

This clonotype was picked up many times. The CDR3, as DNA: TGCAGTGCTAGAGATCAGGTGACTAGCGGGGGTTACAATGAGCAGTTCTTC. Translating gives CSARDQVTSGGYNEQFF. This chain joins TRBV20-1 and TRBJ2-1; 12 bases fit TRBD2. Trimming removed 0 bases from V and 4 bases from J; junction bases left unmatched: 7. The germline V gene encodes CDR1 DFQATT and CDR2 SNEGSKA (reference sequence). CDR3 size: 17 residues.

V usage is TRBV7-2 and J usage is TRBJ1-6; D is unclear. The CDR3 is 13 amino acids. CDR1 SGHTA and CDR2 FQGNSA come from the germline V gene. V was clipped by 0 bases and J by 7 bases, with 4 bases between them. CDR3 coding DNA: TGTGCCAGCAGCTTAGCGGGGAATTCACCCCTCCACTTT. It encodes CASSLAGNSPLHF.

This clonotype appeared many times. V usage is TRBV6-1 and J usage is TRBJ1-2; the D is unclear. Germline V gene data show CDR1 as MNHNS and CDR2 as SASEGT. V lost 1 base and J lost 3, with 9 bases in between. The CDR3 extends over 14 amino acids. CDR3 region: CASSEGGDDYGYTF. The CDR3 region has the DNA TGTGCCAGCAGTGAAGGGGGAGATGACTATGGCTACACCTTC.

This clonotype was detected ten times or more. This sequence joins TRBV12-5 and TRBJ2-3, with a tentative D call TRBD2 (7 bases). Looked up from germline, CDR1 is LGHNT and CDR2 is FRNRAP. The CDR3 loop spans 17 amino acids. V dropped 1 base and J dropped 1 base, with 15 bases sitting between them. CDR3 protein: CASGLAIAGGRTDTQYF. Written as DNA, the CDR3 is TGTGCTAGTGGTTTGGCCATCGCCGGGGGGCGCACAGATACGCAGTATTTT.

Regarding this clonotype: Here the CDR3 omits its conserved ending phenylalanine or tryptophan, so a read error is the likely source. Because the CDR3's place on the DNA is in doubt, the DNA is left out and the CDR3 is given as listed by TCRdb. The genes are TRBV5-1 and TRBJ1-2. Germline V lookup: CDR1 SGHRS, CDR2 YFSETQ. Inclusive of both ends, the CDR3 amounts to 9 amino acids. The CDR3 loop reads CASRASGSI.

This clonotype has a count of ten or more. J is TRBJ1-2 and V is TRBV27; TRBD1 matches 7 bases. This CDR3 region has 14 residues. Germline assignment: CDR1 MNHEY and CDR2 SMNVEV (reference sequence). V shed 6 bases and J 3 bases; nucleotides not matched to a gene: 7. CDR3 in DNA: TGTGCCAGCAGCACTAGACAGGGCCACTATGGCTACACCTTC. It specifies CASSTRQGHYGYTF.

This clonotype was seen only a few times. The CDR3 spells CASRVTGGGVTEAFF. In nucleotides, the CDR3 is TGTGCCAGCAGGGTCACAGGGGGAGGGGTCACTGAAGCTTTCTTT. The rearrangement links TRBV7-8 to TRBJ1-1, with 8 bases lining up with TRBD1. The germline V gene encodes CDR1 SGHVS and CDR2 FQNEAQ. This CDR3 has 15 residues. The V and J ends lost 6 bases and 4 bases, in that order; junction bases with no gene match: 10.

This clonotype was picked up many times. This may come from a read error, since a much larger clone is one base off. The rearrangement joins TRBV7-9 to TRBJ2-6; D is perhaps TRBD1 (5 bases). Germline assignment: CDR1 SEHNR and CDR2 FQNEAQ (reference sequence). The length of the CDR3 is 15 residues. CDR3 protein: CASSQTATRLNVLPF. CDR3 DNA: TGTGCCAGCAGCCAGACAGCAACAAGACTTAACGTCCTGCCTTTC.

Turning to this clonotype: A read error may be the cause here, since a much bigger clone is one base away. The chain combines TRBV6-5 with TRBJ1-5; D remains unclear. Germline V gene sequence: CDR1 MNHEY, CDR2 SVGAGI. The CDR3 contains 20 residues. V was pared by 5 bases and J by 2 bases, with 28 bases between. CDR3 in amino acids: CASSPYSIERLGMGNQPQHF. The DNA of the CDR3 is TGTGCCAGCAGTCCGTACTCGATTGAGAGATTAGGCATGGGCAATCAGCCCCAGCATTTT.

This chain connects TRBV2 to TRBJ1-5; the D gene is possibly TRBD1 (5 bases). The V and J ends lost 3 bases and 4 bases respectively, with 16 bases between them. Germline assignment: CDR1 SNHLY and CDR2 FYNNEI. This CDR3 region has 16 residues. The CDR3: CASSDGTGDQNQPQHF. The CDR3 DNA reads TGTGCCAGCAGTGACGGGACGGGGGATCAGAATCAGCCCCAGCATTTT.

The chain is built from TRBV7-3 and TRBJ2-3; D is uncertain. The CDR3 runs to 15 residues. Germline CDR1 SGHTA, CDR2 FQGTGA. Between the trimmed V and J ends, which lost 1 base and 2 bases, there was a span of 10 bases. The CDR3 bases are TGTGCCAGCAGCTTAAGCCCCGGTCCCACAGATACGCAGTATTTT. It translates to CASSLSPGPTDTQYF.

This clonotype has a handful of counts. An end of the junction does not agree with germline; a read error may underlie this. The chain joins TRBV25-1 to TRBJ2-5, with D perhaps being TRBD1 or TRBD2 (6 bases each). The CDR3 extends over 14 amino acids. Germline V gene data show CDR1 as MGHDK and CDR2 as SYGVNS. CDR3 sequence (DNA): TGTGCCGGCAGTGGGGGGCGACCCCAAGAGACCCAGTACTTC. It specifies CAGSGGRPQETQYF.

This clonotype has at least ten counts. V is TRBV20-1 and J is TRBJ2-7; TRBD2 matches at 11 bases. With V trimmed by 5 bases and J by 6 bases, 18 bases remained unmatched. Germline V gene data show CDR1 as DFQATT and CDR2 as SNEGSKA (reference sequence). The CDR3 has 17 amino acids. CDR3 sequence: CSADGTSGSPGLLEQYF. In nucleotides, the CDR3 is TGCAGTGCTGATGGGACTAGCGGCTCCCCCGGCCTCCTCGAGCAGTACTTC.

Ten or more counts support this clonotype. The chain joins TRBV7-2 to TRBJ1-2; the D gene is possibly TRBD1 (5 bases). Trimming pared 5 bases from V and 0 bases from J, leaving 16 bases between. Germline CDR1 and CDR2: SGHTA and FQGNSA. The CDR3 extends over 16 amino acids. CDR3 nucleotide sequence: TGTGCCAGCAGCGAGGGCTACAGGACCACTAACTATGGCTACACCTTC. It yields the protein CASSEGYRTTNYGYTF.

Remarks on this clonotype: The DNA is omitted, as the CDR3 cannot be located on it reliably, and the CDR3 follows TCRdb's listing. The chain recombines TRBV14 with TRBJ1-4; the D call in the table, TRBD1, was not verified against the DNA. Germline CDR1 reads SGHDN; CDR2 reads FVKESK. The CDR3 is 24 residues long, ends included. CDR3 sequence: CASSPSAMYLCASRPSRTNEKLFF.